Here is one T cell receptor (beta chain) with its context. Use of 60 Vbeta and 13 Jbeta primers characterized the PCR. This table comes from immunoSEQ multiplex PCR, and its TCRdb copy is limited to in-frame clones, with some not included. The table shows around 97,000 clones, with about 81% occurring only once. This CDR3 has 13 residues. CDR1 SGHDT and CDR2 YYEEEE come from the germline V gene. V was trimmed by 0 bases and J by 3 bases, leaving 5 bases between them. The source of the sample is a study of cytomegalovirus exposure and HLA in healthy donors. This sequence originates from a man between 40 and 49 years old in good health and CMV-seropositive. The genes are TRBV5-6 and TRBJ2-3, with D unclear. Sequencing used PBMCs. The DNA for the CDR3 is TGTGCCAGCAGCTTGGAGCGAACAGATACGCAGTATTTT. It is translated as CASSLERTDTQYF.